This record concerns one T cell receptor beta chain sequence. CDR3 size: 16 residues. Germline V gives CDR1 MNHEY, CDR2 SMNVEV (reference sequence). Trimming stripped 3 bases from V and 4 bases from J, with 19 bases between. The data are from a study of PD-L1 blockade in urothelial cancer. Each PCR contained spiked-in synthetic TCR analog templates. Sequenced by immunoSEQ multiplex PCR; TCRdb stores in-frame clones only, minus some. This table holds tens of thousands of clones, around nine tenths found once. Time point of the sample: peripheral blood 6 weeks after treatment start. The source material was PBMCs, sampled around atezolizumab (anti-PD-L1) treatment. The chain joins TRBV27 to TRBJ2-7; possible D gene TRBD2, 7 bases. The TCR was taken from a man in his sixties with urothelial cancer. DNA of the CDR3: TGTGCCAGCAGTTTCCGCCCGGGGGAGGGGGGGTACGAGCAGTACTTC. Its protein is CASSFRPGEGGYEQYF.